The 17 T cell receptor beta chains reported below all come from one sample, sequenced in a study of CD8 T cells in ankylosing spondylitis. Regarding the study as a whole: Characteristic of ankylosing spondylitis blood, it appeared, was a TCR beta motif comprising several highly homologous variants.

These receptors are not linked to any known antigen. TCRdb ran MiXCR on the 5' RACE reads and lists one entry per CDR3 protein. The data show 300,000 to 400,000 distinct CDR3 sequences, with approximately 20% seen just once and about 17% held by the top ten. Sequences were obtained from blood, either unsorted or a sorted T cell fraction (not recorded which). These receptors all come from a male donor with ankylosing spondylitis.

The rearrangement uses TRBV7-2 and TRBJ2-7; 11 bases are a match to TRBD2. V shed 5 bases and J 0 bases; nucleotides not matched to a gene: 0. The germline V gene encodes CDR1 SGHTA and CDR2 FQGNSA. The CDR3 covers 14 residues. The CDR3, as DNA: TGTGCCAGCAGCGGACTAGCGGGCTCCTACGAGCAGTACTTC. Encoded protein: CASSGLAGSYEQYF.

This clonotype was seen a few times. The chain employs TRBV21-1 and TRBJ2-1; TRBD1 was called by the table and not checked on the DNA. TRBV21-1 corresponds to a pseudogene. CDR3 length equals 17 residues. The CDR3 is CASSKGLDRDDYNEQFF. The CDR3 DNA is TGTGCCAGCAGCAAGGGGCTAGACAGGGACGACTACAATGAGCAGTTCTTC.

This sequence joins TRBV29-1 and TRBJ2-1; the match to TRBD2 covers 12 bases. The CDR3 spans 15 residues. V lost 7 bases, J lost 6 bases, and 10 bases stayed unmatched. Per germline, CDR1 SQVTM and CDR2 ANQGSEA. The CDR3 region has the DNA TGCAGCGGAGGACTAGCGGGAATAAGGACCAATGAGCAGTTCTTC. It encodes CSGGLAGIRTNEQFF.

The chain is built from TRBV7-2 and TRBJ2-7, with TRBD2 matching over 7 bases. V lost 3 bases, J lost 6 bases, and 8 bases stayed unmatched. The CDR3 loop spans 14 amino acids. The germline V gene encodes CDR1 SGHTA and CDR2 FQGNSA. CDR3 coding DNA: TGTGCCAGCAGCTTCCAGCGGGAACGCTCCGAGCAGTACTTC. It translates to CASSFQRERSEQYF.

The chain combines TRBV5-1 with TRBJ2-1; 10 bases fit TRBD2. With 7 bases clipped from V and 7 bases from J, the junction kept 8 bases outside the gene matches. Germline CDR1 is SGHRS and CDR2 is YFSETQ. The CDR3 contains 14 residues. This CDR3 is CASRTTAGGNEQFF. CDR3 sequence (DNA): TGCGCCAGCCGTACAACAGCGGGGGGGAATGAGCAGTTCTTC. The full variable domain, its missing parts supplied by reference TRBV5-1 and TRBJ2-1, is KAGVTQTPRYLIKTRGQQVTLSCSPISGHRSVSWYQQTPGQGLQFLFEYFSETQRNKGNFPGRFSGRQFSNSRSEMNVSTLELGDSALYLCASRTTAGGNEQFFGPGTRLTVL.

The chain uses TRBV20-1 and TRBJ1-1; TRBD1 matches at 8 bases. V gave up 2 bases and J gave up 4 bases; unmatched junction bases: 3. The germline V gene encodes CDR1 DFQATT and CDR2 SNEGSKA (reference sequence). The CDR3 is 13 amino acids. This chain's CDR3 is CSARRTGGTEAFF. The CDR3 DNA is TGCAGTGCTAGAAGAACAGGGGGCACTGAAGCTTTCTTT.

This clonotype was recorded a few times. This chain joins TRBV15 and TRBJ2-1; D is possibly TRBD2 (6 bases). Deletions cut 1 base from V and 5 bases from J, with 15 bases between. The CDR3 runs to 16 residues. Germline CDR1 LNHNV, CDR2 YYDKDF (reference sequence). Written as DNA, the CDR3 is TGTGCCACCAGCAGAGTTCGGACTAACCTCAACAATGAGCAGTTCTTC. This codes for CATSRVRTNLNNEQFF.

The chain employs TRBV20-1 and TRBJ2-7, with D unresolved. CDR3 length: 13 amino acids. Germline CDR1 is DFQATT and CDR2 is SNEGSKA (reference sequence). V lost 8 bases and J lost 3, with 17 bases in between. The CDR3 loop reads CSSNRRSFYEQYF. Written as DNA, the CDR3 is TGCAGTTCCAATCGGCGCTCCTTCTACGAGCAGTACTTC.

This clonotype was counted only a few times. This chain links TRBV3-1 with TRBJ1-5; D might be TRBD1 (6 bases). Germline assignment: CDR1 LGHDT and CDR2 YNNKEL (reference sequence). The CDR3 extends over 14 amino acids. V was cut by 5 bases and J by 6 bases, with 14 bases left in between. CDR3 sequence reads: CASSAGGRSQPQHF. CDR3 nucleotide sequence: TGTGCCAGCAGCGCGGGGGGCCGCTCTCAGCCCCAGCATTTT.

This chain joins TRBV20-1 and TRBJ2-3, with 7 nucleotides matching TRBD2. CDR1 DFQATT and CDR2 SNEGSKA come from the germline V gene (reference sequence). CDR3 length equals 19 residues. J was trimmed by 2 bases and V by 1 base; bases with no gene match: 18. The CDR3 DNA follows: TGCAGTGCTAGAGGTGGGAGGATAGGTCTAGCGGCCTCCACAGATACGCAGTATTTT. The encoded protein is CSARGGRIGLAASTDTQYF.

This clonotype was seen a handful of times. In nucleotides, the CDR3 is TGTGCCAGCAGCTCGATGGGACAGGGTAACGGGTTCTTC. Protein product: CASSSMGQGNGFF. The rearrangement links TRBV7-9 to TRBJ2-1, with 9 bases identical to TRBD1. CDR1 is SEHNR, CDR2 FQNEAQ, per germline (reference sequence). The trim removed 4 bases at V and 15 bases at J, leaving 10 bases unmatched. The CDR3 has 13 amino acids.

This clonotype was detected ten times or more. This sequence joins TRBV10-3 and TRBJ2-4; 8 bases match TRBD2. The CDR3 consists of 12 residues. In germline, CDR1 is ENHRY, CDR2 SYGVKD. Trimming took 0 bases from V and 13 from J; bases not matched to a gene: 2. The CDR3 sequence: CAISESSGMQYF. CDR3 nucleotide sequence: TGTGCCATCAGTGAGTCTAGCGGGATGCAGTACTTC.

V is TRBV20-1 and J is TRBJ1-1; no definite D call. The V end lost 0 bases, the J end lost 6 bases, and 11 bases lay between the germline ends. Germline CDR1 DFQATT, CDR2 SNEGSKA (reference sequence). The CDR3 consists of 13 residues. The CDR3 sequence is CSARDLGLAEAFF. CDR3 nucleotides: TGCAGTGCTAGAGATCTAGGGCTAGCTGAAGCTTTCTTT.

This clonotype was recorded a few times. The CDR3 loop is CSAKGTSGSTDTQYF. In DNA form, the CDR3 reads TGCAGTGCCAAAGGGACTAGCGGGAGCACAGATACGCAGTATTTT. The chain is built from TRBV20-1 and TRBJ2-3, with 12 bases that match TRBD2. Unmatched junction bases numbered 4, after V lost 6 bases and J lost 0 bases. This CDR3 has 15 amino acids. Germline values: CDR1 DFQATT, CDR2 SNEGSKA (reference sequence).

This clonotype was counted a few times. The V and J genes are TRBV20-1 and TRBJ2-7, with D unresolved. CDR1 and CDR2 from the germline V gene are DFQATT and SNEGSKA (reference sequence). Trimming stripped 5 bases from V and 2 bases from J, with 13 bases between. The CDR3 contains 13 residues. This CDR3 is CSAGPTRPYEQYF. In DNA form, the CDR3 reads TGCAGTGCTGGCCCCACCCGACCCTACGAGCAGTACTTC.

CDR3 nucleotide sequence: TGTGCCAGCTCGCGGGCAGTCTACGAGCAGTACTTC. It encodes CASSRAVYEQYF. The chain uses TRBV5-8 and TRBJ2-7; possible D gene TRBD2, 5 bases. The germline V gene has CDR1 SGHTS and CDR2 YDEGEE. The V end lost 7 bases, the J end lost 3 bases, and 11 bases lay between the germline ends. The CDR3 loop spans 12 amino acids.

This clonotype was detected a few times. V and J are TRBV5-1 and TRBJ2-7; TRBD2 is a possible D gene (6 bases). Per the germline V gene, CDR1 is SGHRS and CDR2 is YFSETQ. The CDR3 is 14 residues long. The V and J ends lost 8 bases and 1 base respectively, with 16 bases between them. The CDR3 DNA reads as TGCGCCAGTCTTGAAGGGACTGCTTCCTACGAGCAGTACTTC. This sequence encodes CASLEGTASYEQYF.